The present T cell receptor (beta chain) was sequenced within a study of T-cell memory formation after mild COVID-19. The overall study: Largely donor-specific TCR clusters were found. The study, taken as a whole, reports: Contracting CD4+ clones were located mainly in CM and EM, and CD8+ clones in EMRA. From day 15 to 85, contracting clones were balanced between CD4 and CD8, whereas later expanders leaned toward CD4+.

CDR3 length: 17 residues. Per germline, CDR1 MNHEY and CDR2 SVGAGI. J was trimmed by 0 bases and V by 5 bases; bases with no gene match: 8. 5'RACE with constant-segment primers built TCRalpha and TCRbeta cDNA libraries with UMIs. TCRdb redid the calling of the 5' RACE reads with MiXCR, one entry per CDR3 protein. This table holds around 140,000 distinct CDR3 sequences, 20% to 25% found once. As for this clonotype: Its antigen is currently unknown.

What was sequenced was PBMCs or a T cell subset sorted from them (not recorded which). The chain couples TRBV6-5 to TRBJ2-3; TRBD1 aligns across 10 bases. This sequence originates from an adult woman who had mild COVID-19 (a few samples of this study predate the infection). Cell type and time point are not known. This CDR3 reads CASSPGQGIPSTDTQYF. The CDR3 coding sequence is TGTGCCAGCAGTCCGGGACAGGGGATTCCTAGCACAGATACGCAGTATTTT.